These 7 T cell receptor beta chains originate from one sample sequenced in a study of cytomegalovirus exposure and HLA in healthy donors. Primers for the PCR totalled 60 Vbeta and 13 Jbeta. Data came from immunoSEQ multiplex PCR; TCRdb stores just in-frame clones and leaves some out. The table includes about 160,000 clones, roughly 80% detected once. Material for sequencing was PBMCs. The source of these receptors is a young man in good health and CMV-seronegative.

This clone was observed once. The chain couples TRBV6-6 to TRBJ2-7; D uncertain. CDR3 size: 12 residues. Germline V gene lookup returns CDR1 MNHNY and CDR2 SVGAGI (reference sequence). Trimming stripped 1 base from V and 6 bases from J, with 7 bases between. The CDR3 DNA reads as TGTGCCAGCAGTTACTGTCTCTGCGAGCAGTACTTC. Protein product: CASSYCLCEQYF.

The rearrangement uses TRBV5-4 and TRBJ2-6; D is uncertain. The CDR3 is 13 residues long. The germline gives CDR1 SGHNT, CDR2 YYREEE (reference sequence). Trimming shortened V by 4 bases and J by 11 bases, and 13 bases separated the two germline ends. This CDR3 is CASSLDFRDVLTF. For the CDR3, the DNA is TGTGCCAGCAGCCTAGATTTCCGAGACGTCCTGACTTTC.

This sequence joins TRBV2 and TRBJ2-7, with 9 bases that match TRBD2. V lost 4 bases, J lost 1 base, and 5 bases stayed unmatched. The length of the CDR3 is 15 residues. Germline CDR1 and CDR2: SNHLY and FYNNEI. The CDR3 region is CASSARREGSYEQYF. In DNA, the CDR3 is TGTGCCAGCAGTGCGCGGCGGGAGGGATCCTACGAGCAGTACTTC.

This rearrangement joins TRBV5-4 to TRBJ2-5; 8 bases match TRBD2. This CDR3 spans 16 amino acids. The V gene's germline CDR1 is SGHNT and CDR2 YYREEE (reference sequence). J lost 0 bases, V lost 4 bases, and 8 bases had no gene match. The CDR3 region is CASSARAGGYQETQYF. For the CDR3, the DNA is TGTGCCAGCAGCGCGAGGGCGGGGGGTTACCAAGAGACCCAGTACTTC.

This clone was counted between two and nine times. This chain links TRBV5-1 with TRBJ2-2, with D perhaps TRBD1 (6 bases). CDR3 length: 14 residues. The V gene's germline CDR1 is SGHRS and CDR2 YFSETQ. Trimming stripped 4 bases from V and 4 bases from J, with 11 bases between. The CDR3 sequence is CASSGTGITGELFF. For the CDR3, the DNA is TGCGCCAGCAGCGGAACAGGGATCACCGGGGAGCTGTTTTTT.

The chain is built from TRBV2 and TRBJ1-2; D is possibly TRBD1 (6 bases). V lost 2 bases and J lost 6, with 13 bases in between. The CDR3 has 14 residues. Germline CDR1 SNHLY, CDR2 FYNNEI. CDR3 DNA: TGTGCCAGCAGTGAATCTGCAGGGGTGGATGGCTACACCTTC. Encoded protein: CASSESAGVDGYTF.

The rearrangement uses TRBV2 and TRBJ2-4; D might be TRBD2 (5 bases). Per germline, CDR1 SNHLY and CDR2 FYNNEI. V was clipped by 3 bases and J by 13 bases, with 13 bases between them. This CDR3 has 12 residues. The CDR3 protein is CASSDPSGGQYF. The CDR3 nucleotides are TGTGCCAGCAGTGACCCGAGTGGCGGGCAGTACTTC.